This is a list of T cell receptor beta chains from one sample in a study of blood T cells in healthy people across ages. TCRdb reprocessed the 5' RACE reads with MiXCR, giving one entry per CDR3 protein. This table holds approximately 670,000 distinct CDR3 sequences, approximately 40% found once. Material: blood. The receptors here all came from a man older than 75 in good health. Both conserved end residues are part of each CDR3. The D gene is left open where the match is weak. Clone size is not always given. Where it is, it says once, few, many or a class for expanded clones.

V: TRBV7-2
J: TRBJ2-1
D: TRBD2
size: -
DNA: TGTGCCAGCACCAAACTAGCGGGGCCAGTAGATGAGCAGTTCTTC
CDR3: CASTKLAGPVDEQFF

V: TRBV20-1
J: TRBJ1-1
D: -
size: few
DNA: TGCAGTGGAGGTGCAGGGTTGAACACTGAAGCTTTCTTT
CDR3: CSGGAGLNTEAFF

V: TRBV2
J: TRBJ2-1
D: TRBD1
size: -
DNA: TGTGCCAGCAGCAGAGACAGGGGGCCTTTTAGCAATGAGCAGTTCTTC
CDR3: CASSRDRGPFSNEQFF

V: TRBV25-1
J: TRBJ2-2
D: -
size: few
DNA: TGTGCCAGCAGTGTCCCTTCAGCGAACACCGGGGAGCTGTTTTTT
CDR3: CASSVPSANTGELFF

V: TRBV5-1
J: TRBJ1-1
D: TRBD1
size: few
DNA: TGCGCCAGCAGCCCGGGAGGAGGGGGCGCCGGCACTGAAGCTTTCTTT
CDR3: CASSPGGGGAGTEAFF

V: TRBV7-2
J: TRBJ2-1
D: -
size: -
DNA: TGTGCCAGCAGCTTAGATGGTGGAGGGCCCTGGAATGAGCAGTTCTTC
CDR3: CASSLDGGGPWNEQFF

V: TRBV28
J: TRBJ1-2
D: -
size: -
DNA: TGTGCCAGCAGTGTTTGGGTCCTCTATGGCTACACCTTC
CDR3: CASSVWVLYGYTF

V: TRBV30
J: TRBJ2-2
D: -
size: -
DNA: TGTGCCTGGAGTGCTGCGTGGAGGACCGGGGAGCTGTTTTTT
CDR3: CAWSAAWRTGELFF

V: TRBV29-1
J: TRBJ1-4
D: -
size: many
DNA: TGCAGCGTTGGGGGCGCGCCGGATGAAAAACTGTTTTTT
CDR3: CSVGGAPDEKLFF

V: TRBV20-1
J: TRBJ2-3
D: TRBD2
size: few
DNA: TGCAGTGTCCGGACTAGCGGGGGGGGAGATACGCAGTATTTT
CDR3: CSVRTSGGGDTQYF

V: TRBV29-1
J: TRBJ2-7
D: -
size: many
DNA: TGCAGCGTTGCTGCGGGGGCGGCCGAGCAGTACTTC
CDR3: CSVAAGAAEQYF

V: TRBV7-2
J: TRBJ2-5
D: -
size: once
DNA: TGTGCCAGCAGACTAGTCCTCCGAGAGACCCAGTACTTC
CDR3: CASRLVLRETQYF

V: TRBV20-1
J: TRBJ1-4
D: -
size: few
DNA: TGCAGTGCTAAGGCGGGACGGCCTAATGAAAAACTGTTTTTT
CDR3: CSAKAGRPNEKLFF

V: TRBV9
J: TRBJ2-7
D: TRBD1
size: few
DNA: TGTGCCAGCAGCGACGACAGGGAACCCTACGAGCAGTACTTC
CDR3: CASSDDREPYEQYF

V: TRBV5-1
J: TRBJ1-2
D: -
size: -
DNA: TGCGCCAGCAGCCCAACCACGGGGCAGGGTGGCTACACCTTC
CDR3: CASSPTTGQGGYTF

V: TRBV16
J: TRBJ1-2
D: -
size: few
DNA: TGTGCCAGCAGCCAACGGGTCGATGCTCCCCATGGCTACACCTTC
CDR3: CASSQRVDAPHGYTF

V: TRBV2
J: TRBJ2-7
D: TRBD1
size: -
DNA: TGTGCCAGCAACACAGGACAGGGGGTGAGGGAGCAGTACTTC
CDR3: CASNTGQGVREQYF

V: TRBV6-2/TRBV6-3
J: TRBJ2-3
D: TRBD1
size: many
DNA: TGTGCCAGCAGTTACTCGACCGGGACAGGGTTCCCAGATACGCAGTATTTT
CDR3: CASSYSTGTGFPDTQYF

V: TRBV9
J: TRBJ2-5
D: -
size: -
DNA: TGTGCCAGCAGCGTGGGCCAGAACCAAGAGACCCAGTACTTC
CDR3: CASSVGQNQETQYF

V: TRBV7-2
J: TRBJ2-5
D: -
size: few
DNA: TGTGCCAGCAGCTTAGACAGCCAACAAGAGACCCAGTACTTC
CDR3: CASSLDSQQETQYF

V: TRBV9
J: TRBJ2-7
D: TRBD2
size: few
DNA: TGTGCCAGCAGCGTTGGCGGGGGGCCCACCTACGAGCAGTACTTC
CDR3: CASSVGGGPTYEQYF

V: TRBV7-6
J: TRBJ2-1
D: TRBD2
size: few
DNA: TGTGCCAGCAGCTTAATCGCTCTAGCGGGGTTCCCTACGGACAATGAGCAGTTCTTC
CDR3: CASSLIALAGFPTDNEQFF

V: TRBV20-1
J: TRBJ2-3
D: TRBD1
size: -
DNA: TGCAGTGCCCCCACGGACAGGGGGCGGACAGATACGCAGTATTTT
CDR3: CSAPTDRGRTDTQYF

V: TRBV6-2/TRBV6-3
J: TRBJ2-1
D: TRBD2
size: -
DNA: TGTGCCAGCAGTGGGACTAGCGGGAGAAACAATGAGCAGTTCTTC
CDR3: CASSGTSGRNNEQFF

V: TRBV28
J: TRBJ2-7
D: TRBD1
size: few
DNA: TGTGCCACCCATGGGCCCGGGACAGGAGGTTCCTACGAGCAGTACTTC
CDR3: CATHGPGTGGSYEQYF

V: TRBV20-1
J: TRBJ2-5
D: TRBD2
size: -
DNA: TGCAGTGCTAGAGCGACTAGCGGGGGGATCGGGGAGACCCAGTACTTC
CDR3: CSARATSGGIGETQYF

V: TRBV18
J: TRBJ2-7
D: -
size: once
DNA: TGTGCCAGCTCACCCGGGAACCGAAACGGCGAGCAGTACTTC
CDR3: CASSPGNRNGEQYF

V: TRBV29-1
J: TRBJ1-2
D: -
size: -
DNA: TGCAGCGTCTCGACAGCAAACTATGGCTACACCTTC
CDR3: CSVSTANYGYTF

V: TRBV2
J: TRBJ1-2
D: -
size: -
DNA: TGTGCCAGCAGTGAAGCGAGTGGGGACTATGGCTACACCTTC
CDR3: CASSEASGDYGYTF

V: TRBV7-4
J: TRBJ1-2
D: -
size: -
DNA: TGTGCCAGCAACCCCGGGGTCCCCTATGGCTACACCTTC
CDR3: CASNPGVPYGYTF

V: TRBV4-3
J: TRBJ1-1
D: -
size: few
DNA: TGCGCCAGCAGCCGGGAAACCATGAACACTGAAGCTTTCTTT
CDR3: CASSRETMNTEAFF

V: TRBV5-1
J: TRBJ1-2
D: -
size: -
DNA: TGCGCCAGCAGCTTGGCCCTAGTAACTAACTATGGCTACACCTTC
CDR3: CASSLALVTNYGYTF

V: TRBV6-2/TRBV6-3
J: TRBJ2-7
D: TRBD2
size: -
DNA: TGTGCCAGCAGTCCTCCCCCGACTAGCGGGGTCTCCTACAATGAGCAGTACTTC
CDR3: CASSPPPTSGVSYNEQYF

V: TRBV5-4
J: TRBJ2-7
D: TRBD1
size: -
DNA: TGTGCCAGCAGCTTGGCCGGTTGGGACAGGAATTACGAGCAGTACTTC
CDR3: CASSLAGWDRNYEQYF

V: TRBV7-2
J: TRBJ2-6
D: -
size: many
DNA: TGTGCCAGCAGCCCCCGCGCCATGATCGGGGCCAACGTCCTGACTTTC
CDR3: CASSPRAMIGANVLTF

V: TRBV6-5
J: TRBJ1-6
D: -
size: few
DNA: TGTGCCAGCAGTCGCGGGAGCGTGAATTCACCCCTCCACTTT
CDR3: CASSRGSVNSPLHF

V: TRBV7-9
J: TRBJ1-1
D: -
size: -
DNA: TGTGCCAGCAGCTTAGTCGCAGGATTGAACACTGAAGCTTTCTTT
CDR3: CASSLVAGLNTEAFF

V: TRBV14
J: TRBJ2-2
D: TRBD2
size: -
DNA: TGTGCCAGCAGCCACCGAGCGGGGGGGCCTCGAACGGACACCGGGGAGCTGTTTTTT
CDR3: CASSHRAGGPRTDTGELFF

V: TRBV20-1
J: TRBJ2-1
D: TRBD2
size: -
DNA: TGCAGTGCTAGGACTAGCGGGAGGACCAGCTCCTACAATGAGCAGTTCTTC
CDR3: CSARTSGRTSSYNEQFF

V: TRBV5-1
J: TRBJ2-5
D: -
size: -
DNA: TGCGTCAGCAGGCCGGGAATGGCAGGGGTTTTCCGGGGGGCTCAAGAGACCCAGTACTTC
CDR3: CVSRPGMAGVFRGAQETQYF

V: TRBV12-3/TRBV12-4
J: TRBJ2-7
D: -
size: -
DNA: TGTGCCAGCAGTGTAGGGGGGAAGGGGGAGCAGTACTTC
CDR3: CASSVGGKGEQYF

V: TRBV7-2
J: TRBJ2-5
D: -
size: few
DNA: TGTGCCAGCAGCCGGTATGCAGGAGAAGAGACCCAGTACTTC
CDR3: CASSRYAGEETQYF

V: TRBV6-2/TRBV6-3
J: TRBJ1-1
D: -
size: few
DNA: TGTGCCAGCAGTTACCAGGCCACTGAAGCTTTCTTT
CDR3: CASSYQATEAFF

V: TRBV29-1
J: TRBJ2-5
D: -
size: few
DNA: TGCAGCGTCTTAAAGGAGACCCAGTACTTC
CDR3: CSVLKETQYF

V: TRBV6-4
J: TRBJ2-1
D: -
size: -
DNA: TGTGCCAACTCCGGGACGAACTCCTACAATGAGCAGTTCTTC
CDR3: CANSGTNSYNEQFF

V: TRBV29-1
J: TRBJ2-3
D: -
size: many
DNA: TGCAGCGTTGAGGGGGCTCGGGATACGCAGTATTTT
CDR3: CSVEGARDTQYF

V: TRBV6-2/TRBV6-3
J: TRBJ2-1
D: -
size: -
DNA: TGTGACAGCAGTAGGCCCAGCGGTATCTACAATGAGCAGTTCTTC
CDR3: CDSSRPSGIYNEQFF

V: TRBV27
J: TRBJ2-2
D: -
size: -
DNA: TGTGCCAGCGCCCACTTACCGAACACCGGGGAGCTGTTTTTT
CDR3: CASAHLPNTGELFF

V: TRBV9
J: TRBJ2-7
D: -
size: few
DNA: TGTGCCAGCAGCACAGGCGATTACGAGCAGTACTTC
CDR3: CASSTGDYEQYF

V: TRBV20-1
J: TRBJ2-1
D: -
size: few
DNA: TGCAGTGCTGCACGGGGGGCCGCCGGGTTGCTGTTCTTC
CDR3: CSAARGAAGLLFF

V: TRBV27
J: TRBJ1-2
D: -
size: -
DNA: TGTGCCAGCAGTTCGAATGTGGGTGCAGTAATTTATGGCTACACCTTC
CDR3: CASSSNVGAVIYGYTF

V: TRBV20-1
J: TRBJ2-5
D: -
size: few
DNA: TGCAGTGCTAGAGATTCGGCTAGCAGACAAGAGACCCAGTACTTC
CDR3: CSARDSASRQETQYF

V: TRBV5-1
J: TRBJ1-3
D: -
size: -
DNA: TGCGCCAGCAGCCTCGGGAAAAACGTTGGAAACACCATATATTTT
CDR3: CASSLGKNVGNTIYF

V: TRBV6-4
J: TRBJ1-2
D: -
size: few
DNA: TGTGCCAGCACGGATCCAACCTACACCTTC
CDR3: CASTDPTYTF